This is a list of T cell receptor beta chains from one sample in a study of blood T cell repertoires in COVID-19. TCRdb's table, derived via immunoSEQ multiplex PCR, lists solely in-frame clones and lacks some. The sample shows more than 200,000 clones, around 86% of them seen only once. The sample was PBMCs or T cells enriched from blood (not recorded which). Source of these receptors: a woman aged 45-59 years who had recovered from COVID-19. Each CDR3 is given with its conserved first and last residue. A D gene is named only where the DNA matches it firmly. Not every row has a clone size; where given, it reads once, few, many or a size class.

D gene: .; V gene: TRBV7-9; clone size: few; J gene: TRBJ1-6; CDR3 DNA: TGTGCCAGCAGCTTTGAGTATTCACCCCTCCACTTT; CDR3 protein: CASSFEYSPLHF
D gene: TRBD2; V gene: TRBV24-1; clone size: .; J gene: TRBJ2-3; CDR3 DNA: TGTGCCACCAGTGACGGCGGGAGGTTTCAAGATACGCAGTATTTT; CDR3 protein: CATSDGGRFQDTQYF
D gene: .; V gene: TRBV9; clone size: .; J gene: TRBJ2-1; CDR3 DNA: TGTGCCAGCAGCGTAGTGGGTTCGGGTTCCCCAAGGGGCAATGAGCAGTTCTTC; CDR3 protein: CASSVVGSGSPRGNEQFF
D gene: TRBD1; V gene: TRBV30; clone size: .; J gene: TRBJ1-1; CDR3 DNA: TGTGCCTGGTATCCACTAGGACAGGGATTAACTGAAGCTTTCTTT; CDR3 protein: CAWYPLGQGLTEAFF
D gene: .; V gene: TRBV19; clone size: .; J gene: TRBJ2-1; CDR3 DNA: TGTGCCAGTAGTAGGGGGGAGTGGGATGAGCAGTTCTTC; CDR3 protein: CASSRGEWDEQFF
D gene: .; V gene: TRBV5-1; clone size: .; J gene: TRBJ1-6; CDR3 DNA: TGCGCCAGCAGCTTGATGGGCCTCTATAATTCACCCCTCCACTTT; CDR3 protein: CASSLMGLYNSPLHF
D gene: .; V gene: TRBV27; clone size: .; J gene: TRBJ2-1; CDR3 DNA: TGTGCCAGCAGTGAGACTCCTCCATCCATCAATGAGCAGTTCTTC; CDR3 protein: CASSETPPSINEQFF
D gene: .; V gene: TRBV2; clone size: .; J gene: TRBJ2-2; CDR3 DNA: TGTGCCAGCAGTGAAGCAGATGCAGCGAATACCGGGGAGCTGTTTTTT; CDR3 protein: CASSEADAANTGELFF
D gene: .; V gene: TRBV19; clone size: .; J gene: TRBJ1-1; CDR3 DNA: TGTGCCAGTAGTATAGCAGGGTACACTGAAGCTTTCTTT; CDR3 protein: CASSIAGYTEAFF
D gene: .; V gene: TRBV18; clone size: .; J gene: TRBJ1-1; CDR3 DNA: TGTGCCAGCTCACCACTGGGAGGGAGCACTGAAGCTTTCTTT; CDR3 protein: CASSPLGGSTEAFF
D gene: .; V gene: TRBV18; clone size: .; J gene: TRBJ2-6; CDR3 DNA: TGTGCCAGCTCACAAACAGGGTATGGGGCCAACGTCCTGACTTTC; CDR3 protein: CASSQTGYGANVLTF
D gene: TRBD1; V gene: TRBV27; clone size: .; J gene: TRBJ1-1; CDR3 DNA: TGTGCCAGCAGTTCCCAGGGGGCTTGGGACACTGAAGCTTTCTTT; CDR3 protein: CASSSQGAWDTEAFF
D gene: .; V gene: TRBV28; clone size: once; J gene: TRBJ1-4; CDR3 DNA: TGTGCCAGCATCTCTCCGGACCGACGGGGAGAAAAACTGTTTTTT; CDR3 protein: CASISPDRRGEKLFF
D gene: TRBD2; V gene: TRBV2; clone size: .; J gene: TRBJ2-7; CDR3 DNA: TGTGCCAGCTTGTCTAGCGGTACCTCCTACGAGCAGTACTTC; CDR3 protein: CASLSSGTSYEQYF
D gene: .; V gene: TRBV3-1/TRBV3-2; clone size: once; J gene: TRBJ1-1; CDR3 DNA: TGTGCCAGCACCTCAGGGCGGCGAAAAGGTTTGGGGACAATGAACACTGAAGCTTTCTTT; CDR3 protein: CASTSGRRKGLGTMNTEAFF
D gene: .; V gene: TRBV29-1; clone size: .; J gene: TRBJ2-5; CDR3 DNA: TGCAGCGTTGATGCCGCACTAGGGAGAGACCCACAAGAGACCCAGTACTTC; CDR3 protein: CSVDAALGRDPQETQYF
D gene: .; V gene: TRBV4-2; clone size: .; J gene: TRBJ2-3; CDR3 DNA: TGTGCCAGCAGCCAGATGAGAAGCGCAGATACGCAGTATTTT; CDR3 protein: CASSQMRSADTQYF
D gene: TRBD2; V gene: TRBV11-2; clone size: .; J gene: TRBJ2-7; CDR3 DNA: TGTGCCAGCAGCTTAGTCGTCGGCGGGAGGTTTGGCGAGCAGTACTTC; CDR3 protein: CASSLVVGGRFGEQYF
D gene: .; V gene: TRBV12-3/TRBV12-4; clone size: .; J gene: TRBJ1-2; CDR3 DNA: TGTGCCAGCGGGAAGGGGGTATCTAAGGGCTACACCTTC; CDR3 protein: CASGKGVSKGYTF
D gene: .; V gene: TRBV27; clone size: .; J gene: TRBJ2-1; CDR3 DNA: TGTGCCAGCAAACGGGCCTACAATGAGCAGTTCTTC; CDR3 protein: CASKRAYNEQFF
D gene: TRBD1; V gene: TRBV28; clone size: .; J gene: TRBJ1-2; CDR3 DNA: TGTGCCAGCAGTTCGATGACAGGGTCGTATGGCTACACCTTC; CDR3 protein: CASSSMTGSYGYTF
D gene: .; V gene: TRBV4-2; clone size: .; J gene: TRBJ1-4; CDR3 DNA: TGTGCCAGCAGCCAAGATCTTGGCAGGGGCGGAGAAAAACTGTTTTTT; CDR3 protein: CASSQDLGRGGEKLFF
D gene: .; V gene: TRBV19; clone size: once; J gene: TRBJ1-1; CDR3 DNA: TGTGCCAGTAGTATAATGGCTGTAATGAACACTGAAGCTTTCTTT; CDR3 protein: CASSIMAVMNTEAFF
D gene: .; V gene: TRBV27; clone size: once; J gene: TRBJ2-2; CDR3 DNA: TGTGCCAGCATGAGGAGGGGTTCAGGGGAGCTGTTTTTT; CDR3 protein: CASMRRGSGELFF
D gene: TRBD2; V gene: TRBV4-3; clone size: .; J gene: TRBJ2-3; CDR3 DNA: TGCGCCAGCAGCCAAGAGTGGGGACTAGGCACAGATACGCAGTATTTT; CDR3 protein: CASSQEWGLGTDTQYF
D gene: .; V gene: TRBV12-5; clone size: few; J gene: TRBJ1-5; CDR3 DNA: TGTGCTAGTGGTTTGGGGGGCCAAAATCAGCCCCAGCATTTT; CDR3 protein: CASGLGGQNQPQHF
D gene: .; V gene: TRBV6-2/TRBV6-3; clone size: .; J gene: TRBJ2-7; CDR3 DNA: TGTGCCAGCAGTTACTCGACTAGATCGTCCCTTACTCCCTACGAGCAGTACTTC; CDR3 protein: CASSYSTRSSLTPYEQYF
D gene: .; V gene: TRBV12-3/TRBV12-4; clone size: .; J gene: TRBJ2-5; CDR3 DNA: TGTGCCAGCAGTTCCCGGACAAAAGAGACCCAGTACTTC; CDR3 protein: CASSSRTKETQYF
D gene: .; V gene: TRBV3-1/TRBV3-2; clone size: .; J gene: TRBJ1-6; CDR3 DNA: TGTGCCAGCAGCCAGGGACATTCGAATTCACCCCTCCACTTT; CDR3 protein: CASSQGHSNSPLHF
D gene: .; V gene: TRBV29-1; clone size: .; J gene: TRBJ2-1; CDR3 DNA: TGCAGCGCGGGCAGAGGCAATGAGCAGTTCTTC; CDR3 protein: CSAGRGNEQFF
D gene: .; V gene: TRBV6-1; clone size: once; J gene: TRBJ2-5; CDR3 DNA: TGTGCCAGCAGTGATCAGGGTGGGGAGACCCAGTACTTC; CDR3 protein: CASSDQGGETQYF
D gene: TRBD2; V gene: TRBV2; clone size: .; J gene: TRBJ2-1; CDR3 DNA: TGTGCCAGCAGTGCTAGCGGGAGTTCCTACAATGAGCAGTTCTTC; CDR3 protein: CASSASGSSYNEQFF
D gene: .; V gene: TRBV28; clone size: .; J gene: TRBJ1-4; CDR3 DNA: TGTGCCAGCAGCACGCGAGTCCGGGATTGGGAAAAACTGTTTTTT; CDR3 protein: CASSTRVRDWEKLFF
D gene: TRBD1; V gene: TRBV19; clone size: .; J gene: TRBJ1-5; CDR3 DNA: TGTGCCAGTAGTATGGGACAGGCCCTTTGGGGACAGCCCCAGCATTTT; CDR3 protein: CASSMGQALWGQPQHF
D gene: TRBD1; V gene: TRBV30; clone size: once; J gene: TRBJ1-2; CDR3 DNA: TGTGCCTGGAGTAAGGGGACAGGGTATGGCTACACCTTC; CDR3 protein: CAWSKGTGYGYTF
D gene: .; V gene: TRBV4-3; clone size: .; J gene: TRBJ1-2; CDR3 DNA: TGCGCCAGCAGCCAGACGGCGGACTATGGCTACACCTTC; CDR3 protein: CASSQTADYGYTF
D gene: TRBD2; V gene: TRBV4-2; clone size: .; J gene: TRBJ2-3; CDR3 DNA: TGTGCCAGCAGCCAAAAGCGGGAGGCAGATACGCAGTATTTT; CDR3 protein: CASSQKREADTQYF
D gene: .; V gene: TRBV30; clone size: .; J gene: TRBJ1-2; CDR3 DNA: TGTGCCTGGAGCATACAGGGTTCCGATGGCTACACCTTC; CDR3 protein: CAWSIQGSDGYTF
D gene: TRBD1; V gene: TRBV5-1; clone size: .; J gene: TRBJ1-2; CDR3 DNA: TGCGCCAGCAGCTCCACATCGACGACAGGGACCTATGGCTACACCTTC; CDR3 protein: CASSSTSTTGTYGYTF
D gene: .; V gene: TRBV21-1; clone size: medium-sized; J gene: TRBJ2-7; CDR3 DNA: TGTGCCAGGGCGGGGTTCAACTTC; CDR3 protein: CARAGFNF
D gene: TRBD1; V gene: TRBV29-1; clone size: .; J gene: TRBJ1-1; CDR3 DNA: TGCAGCGTGAGACAGGGCCTAGGGACTGAAGCTTTCTTT; CDR3 protein: CSVRQGLGTEAFF
D gene: .; V gene: TRBV10-3; clone size: .; J gene: TRBJ2-1; CDR3 DNA: TGTGCCATCAGCCCGTTTTCGGACAATGAGCAGTTCTTC; CDR3 protein: CAISPFSDNEQFF
D gene: TRBD1; V gene: TRBV28; clone size: .; J gene: TRBJ1-1; CDR3 DNA: TGTGCCAGCAGTTCGTCAACAGGGGTTAGTCCCGAAGCTTTCTTT; CDR3 protein: CASSSSTGVSPEAFF
D gene: .; V gene: TRBV9; clone size: few; J gene: TRBJ2-2; CDR3 DNA: TGTGCCAGCAGCTCCGGGACACCCGGCGGGGAGCTGTTTTTT; CDR3 protein: CASSSGTPGGELFF
D gene: .; V gene: TRBV28; clone size: few; J gene: TRBJ1-1; CDR3 DNA: TGTGCCAGCAGCGGGATGGTCGGGACTGAAGCTTTCTTT; CDR3 protein: CASSGMVGTEAFF
D gene: .; V gene: TRBV9; clone size: .; J gene: TRBJ1-3; CDR3 DNA: TGTGCCAGCAACCGCAGGGGAGATGTAAACACCATATATTTT; CDR3 protein: CASNRRGDVNTIYF
D gene: .; V gene: TRBV7-2; clone size: .; J gene: TRBJ2-1; CDR3 DNA: TGTGCCAGCAGCTTAGCGAAGAGACTGATATACAATGAGCAGTTCTTC; CDR3 protein: CASSLAKRLIYNEQFF